The present entry profiles one TCR beta chain with its context. Its antigen remains unknown. This entry belongs to a study of CD4 T cells in relation to SARS-CoV-2 and coronaviruses. For about nine days, around 10^5 sorted CD4+ cells grew with T cell-depleted PBMCs and CEF. The CDR3 length is 15 residues. Germline loops: CDR1 SNHLY, CDR2 FYNNEI. V gave up 0 bases and J gave up 4 bases, with 12 bases separating them. Survey-level TCR-beta sequencing used DNA from CEF-cultured naive and memory CD4+ T cells. Measured with immunoSEQ multiplex PCR; TCRdb has only the in-frame clones, and not every one. The table includes about 36,000 clones, around 85% detected once.

This TCR was sampled from an adult with COVID-19. V usage is TRBV2 and J usage is TRBJ1-2; no firm D call. The specimen was naive CD4+ T cells from PBMCs, cultured in vitro. Indicated subset: naive CD4+ T cells isolated by negative enrichment. The CDR3 here is CASSEALHVGYGYTF. In nucleotides, the CDR3 is TGTGCCAGCAGTGAAGCGCTGCACGTAGGCTATGGCTACACCTTC. Combining the CDR3 with reference TRBV2 and TRBJ1-2 gives the whole variable domain EPEVTQTPSHQVTQMGQEVILRCVPISNHLYFYWYRQILGQKVEFLVSFYNNEISEKSEIFDDQFSVERPDGSNFTLKIRSTKLEDSAMYFCASSEALHVGYGYTFGSGTRLTVV.